Listed below are T cell receptor beta chains from one sample, sequenced in a study of control samples from healthy donors and cancer patients. Some clones are missing from TCRdb's copy, which holds only in-frame ones; the method was immunoSEQ multiplex PCR. Found here are tens of thousands of clones, about 90% of them singletons; the top ten hold about 13%. The material sequenced was PBMCs. These receptors all come from a woman aged 55-69 years with lung cancer. Both conserved end residues are part of each CDR3. Fields, in order: clone size, CDR3 length, D gene, V gene, J gene, CDR3 protein, CDR3 DNA. A D gene is named only where the DNA matches it firmly. The size of a clone is reported for some rows only, either as once, few or many, or as a class for expanded clones.

abundance: once
len: 13
d_gene: NA
v_gene: TRBV10-1
j_gene: TRBJ1-5
CDR3aa: CASSDTAGQPQHF
CDR3nt: TGCGCCAGCAGTGATACGGCGGGCCAGCCCCAGCATTTT

abundance: NA
len: 15
d_gene: NA
v_gene: TRBV27
j_gene: TRBJ2-3
CDR3aa: CASRPQGLRTDTQYF
CDR3nt: TGTGCCAGCAGGCCGCAGGGTTTAAGGACAGATACGCAGTATTTT

abundance: NA
len: 15
d_gene: NA
v_gene: TRBV4-1
j_gene: TRBJ1-1
CDR3aa: CASSVAPGFNTEAFF
CDR3nt: TGCGCCAGCAGCGTTGCCCCGGGCTTTAACACTGAAGCTTTCTTT

abundance: NA
len: 16
d_gene: NA
v_gene: TRBV9
j_gene: TRBJ1-2
CDR3aa: CASSVGGLVANYGYTF
CDR3nt: TGTGCCAGCAGCGTAGGCGGACTAGTAGCTAACTATGGCTACACCTTC

abundance: NA
len: 13
d_gene: NA
v_gene: TRBV18
j_gene: TRBJ1-2
CDR3aa: CASSPNDRSGYTF
CDR3nt: TGTGCCAGCTCACCGAACGACAGGAGTGGCTACACCTTC

abundance: NA
len: 14
d_gene: TRBD1
v_gene: TRBV7-2
j_gene: TRBJ1-1
CDR3aa: CASSLGDRTKEAFF
CDR3nt: TGTGCCAGCAGCTTAGGGGACAGGACTAAGGAAGCTTTCTTT

abundance: NA
len: 15
d_gene: TRBD2
v_gene: TRBV5-4
j_gene: TRBJ2-1
CDR3aa: CASSLQTSGRNEQFF
CDR3nt: TGTGCCAGCAGCCTCCAAACTAGCGGGAGGAATGAGCAGTTCTTC

abundance: NA
len: 13
d_gene: TRBD1
v_gene: TRBV12-3/TRBV12-4
j_gene: TRBJ2-7
CDR3aa: CASTVTGSYEQYF
CDR3nt: TGTGCCAGCACGGTGACAGGGTCCTACGAGCAGTACTTC

abundance: NA
len: 15
d_gene: NA
v_gene: TRBV5-5
j_gene: TRBJ2-1
CDR3aa: CASSLGPGSYNEQFF
CDR3nt: TGTGCCAGCAGCTTGGGACCCGGCTCCTACAATGAGCAGTTCTTC

abundance: once
len: 14
d_gene: NA
v_gene: TRBV5-8
j_gene: TRBJ1-1
CDR3aa: CASSLRGLLTEAFF
CDR3nt: TGTGCCAGCAGCTTAAGGGGATTATTGACTGAAGCTTTCTTT

abundance: once
len: 12
d_gene: NA
v_gene: TRBV5-1
j_gene: TRBJ1-1
CDR3aa: CASSSKDTEAFF
CDR3nt: TGCGCCAGCAGCTCCAAAGACACTGAAGCTTTCTTT

abundance: NA
len: 13
d_gene: NA
v_gene: TRBV28
j_gene: TRBJ1-6
CDR3aa: CATHIGGWSPLHF
CDR3nt: TGTGCCACCCACATCGGGGGTTGGTCACCCCTCCACTTT

abundance: NA
len: 16
d_gene: TRBD2
v_gene: TRBV9
j_gene: TRBJ2-7
CDR3aa: CASSVEAGGSSYEQYF
CDR3nt: TGTGCCAGCAGCGTAGAAGCGGGAGGTTCGTCCTACGAGCAGTACTTC

abundance: NA
len: 15
d_gene: NA
v_gene: TRBV6-6
j_gene: TRBJ1-3
CDR3aa: CASSYADRTGNTIYF
CDR3nt: TGTGCCAGCAGTTACGCCGACAGGACTGGAAACACCATATATTTT

abundance: NA
len: 13
d_gene: NA
v_gene: TRBV7-2
j_gene: TRBJ1-5
CDR3aa: CASSKSMGVAQHF
CDR3nt: TGTGCCAGCAGCAAAAGTATGGGGGTTGCCCAGCATTTT

abundance: NA
len: 15
d_gene: NA
v_gene: TRBV7-9
j_gene: TRBJ1-4
CDR3aa: CASSLTGTENEKLFF
CDR3nt: TGTGCCAGCAGCCTTACCGGGACGGAAAATGAAAAACTGTTTTTT

abundance: few
len: 16
d_gene: NA
v_gene: TRBV6-1
j_gene: TRBJ2-2
CDR3aa: CASSEAPGANTGELFF
CDR3nt: TGTGCCAGCAGTGAAGCGCCGGGGGCGAACACCGGGGAGCTGTTTTTT

abundance: NA
len: 13
d_gene: TRBD2
v_gene: TRBV29-1
j_gene: TRBJ2-5
CDR3aa: CSVTSGGAETQYF
CDR3nt: TGCAGCGTGACTAGCGGGGGGGCAGAGACCCAGTACTTC

abundance: NA
len: 14
d_gene: NA
v_gene: TRBV5-1
j_gene: TRBJ1-2
CDR3aa: CASSWADRYYGYTF
CDR3nt: TGCGCCAGCAGCTGGGCCGACAGGTACTATGGCTACACCTTC

abundance: NA
len: 14
d_gene: TRBD2
v_gene: TRBV11-2
j_gene: TRBJ2-7
CDR3aa: CASSLLAGDYEQYF
CDR3nt: TGTGCCAGCAGCTTACTAGCGGGGGACTACGAGCAGTACTTC

abundance: NA
len: 15
d_gene: TRBD2
v_gene: TRBV9
j_gene: TRBJ2-1
CDR3aa: CASSGGTTNYNEQFF
CDR3nt: TGTGCCAGCAGCGGCGGGACTACTAATTACAATGAGCAGTTCTTC

abundance: NA
len: 13
d_gene: NA
v_gene: TRBV10-1
j_gene: TRBJ2-1
CDR3aa: CASSESPEAVQFF
CDR3nt: TGCGCCAGCAGTGAGTCACCCGAGGCTGTGCAGTTCTTC

abundance: NA
len: 13
d_gene: NA
v_gene: TRBV28
j_gene: TRBJ1-3
CDR3aa: CASNLREKNTIYF
CDR3nt: TGTGCCAGCAACCTGAGGGAGAAAAACACCATATATTTT

abundance: once
len: 17
d_gene: TRBD2
v_gene: TRBV3-1/TRBV3-2
j_gene: TRBJ2-1
CDR3aa: CASSPRLAGRSYNEQFF
CDR3nt: TGTGCCAGCAGCCCGCGACTAGCGGGAAGATCCTACAATGAGCAGTTCTTC

abundance: NA
len: 13
d_gene: NA
v_gene: TRBV3-1/TRBV3-2
j_gene: TRBJ2-3
CDR3aa: CASWAPSTDTQYF
CDR3nt: TGTGCCTCTTGGGCCCCTAGCACAGATACGCAGTATTTT

abundance: NA
len: 15
d_gene: NA
v_gene: TRBV3-1/TRBV3-2
j_gene: TRBJ2-1
CDR3aa: CASSPNPGDYNEQFF
CDR3nt: TGTGCCAGCAGCCCAAACCCCGGGGACTACAATGAGCAGTTCTTC

abundance: NA
len: 16
d_gene: TRBD1
v_gene: TRBV9
j_gene: TRBJ2-5
CDR3aa: CASSAGTGVSQETQYF
CDR3nt: TGTGCCAGCAGCGCCGGGACAGGGGTTTCTCAAGAGACCCAGTACTTC

abundance: NA
len: 16
d_gene: TRBD2
v_gene: TRBV5-1
j_gene: TRBJ2-3
CDR3aa: CASSQGLAGVPDTQYF
CDR3nt: TGCGCCAGCAGCCAAGGACTAGCGGGAGTACCGGATACGCAGTATTTT

abundance: NA
len: 14
d_gene: NA
v_gene: TRBV3-1/TRBV3-2
j_gene: TRBJ1-3
CDR3aa: CASSLTDSGNTIYF
CDR3nt: TGTGCCAGCAGCCTCACAGACTCTGGAAACACCATATATTTT